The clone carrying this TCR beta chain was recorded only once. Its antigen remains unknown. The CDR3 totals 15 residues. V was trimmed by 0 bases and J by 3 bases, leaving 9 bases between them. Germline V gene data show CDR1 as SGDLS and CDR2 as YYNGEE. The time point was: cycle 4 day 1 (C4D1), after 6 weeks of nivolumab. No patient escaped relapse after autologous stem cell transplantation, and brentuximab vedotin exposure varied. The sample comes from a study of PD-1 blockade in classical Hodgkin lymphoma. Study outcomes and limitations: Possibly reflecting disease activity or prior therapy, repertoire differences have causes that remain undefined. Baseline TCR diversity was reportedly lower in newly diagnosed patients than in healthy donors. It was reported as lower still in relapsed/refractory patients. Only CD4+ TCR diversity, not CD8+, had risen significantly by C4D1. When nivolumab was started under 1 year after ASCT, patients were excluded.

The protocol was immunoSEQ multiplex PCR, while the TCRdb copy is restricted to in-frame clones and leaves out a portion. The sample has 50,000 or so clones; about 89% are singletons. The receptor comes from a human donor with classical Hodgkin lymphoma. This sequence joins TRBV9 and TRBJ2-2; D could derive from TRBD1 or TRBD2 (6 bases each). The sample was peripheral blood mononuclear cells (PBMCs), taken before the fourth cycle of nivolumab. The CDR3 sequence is CASSVAGAHTGELFF. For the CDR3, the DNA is TGTGCCAGCAGCGTAGCGGGGGCCCACACCGGGGAGCTGTTTTTT.